A selection of T cell receptor beta chains follows, all from one sample in a study of OX40 agonist ivuxolimab in advanced cancers. Clones were read by immunoSEQ multiplex PCR, and TCRdb kept only the in-frame ones, dropping some. The sample yields approximately 61,000 clones, about 88% seen once. Sequencing was performed on CD4+ or CD8+ T cells sorted from blood, taken in a trial of the OX40 agonist ivuxolimab. The origin of the receptors is an adult with an advanced solid tumor such as melanoma, head and neck, liver or kidney cancer. Each CDR3 is given without its conserved first and last residue.

CDR3 length	V gene	J gene	CDR3 protein
12	TRBV27	TRBJ2-1	ASSLGGRYNEQF
12	TRBV7-2	TRBJ2-2	ASSLWGTPGELF
12	TRBV27	TRBJ2-1	ASSWLAGYNEQF
15	TRBV28	TRBJ2-1	ASSLPSWREGYNEQF
9	TRBV6-5	TRBJ2-7	ASSYKGEQY
12	TRBV6-5	TRBJ1-2	ASSYSEGNYGYT
8	TRBV5-8	TRBJ1-5	ASSLGPQH
12	TRBV28	TRBJ1-3	AIGGNRIGNTIY
11	TRBV15	TRBJ2-1	ATRTGMNNEQF
14	TRBV7-9	TRBJ2-1	ASTPGVDGPYNEQF
12	TRBV27	TRBJ2-3	ASSLGGTGVTQY
11	TRBV4-3	TRBJ2-5	ASSQVPWETQY
10	TRBV4-3	TRBJ2-1	ASSLSTNEQF
11	TRBV28	TRBJ2-5	ASSPMGGETQY
11	TRBV6-4	TRBJ2-1	ASSDSDGDEQF
13	TRBV7-8	TRBJ2-2	ASSLLTGGTGELF
12	TRBV7-3	TRBJ2-2	ASSLTDGTGELF
12	TRBV19	TRBJ2-1	ASTLAGGLNEQF
14	TRBV7-8	TRBJ1-5	ASSFDKPDSNQPQH
11	TRBV5-4	TRBJ2-7	ASRRTGFHEQY
11	TRBV6-5	TRBJ1-4	ASRVEGPEKLF
13	TRBV28	TRBJ2-4	ASAGWGWAKNIQY
13	TRBV5-6	TRBJ2-1	ASSPAADPLNEQF
12	TRBV4-3	TRBJ2-2	ASSQDLEAGELF
12	TRBV7-8	TRBJ1-5	ASSLLRGEQPQH
14	TRBV11-3	TRBJ2-2	ASSPIGDGNTGELF
16	TRBV19	TRBJ2-6	ASSIYRTGASGANVLT
15	TRBV11-3	TRBJ1-1	ASSLVAGQVSNTEAF
12	TRBV7-3	TRBJ2-5	ASSLNKGSETQY
10	TRBV19	TRBJ1-2	ASSPDGYGYT
15	TRBV11-2	TRBJ2-5	ASSPVRAAGGQETQY
10	TRBV5-6	TRBJ1-1	ASSLRGTEAF
11	TRBV5-1	TRBJ1-2	ASSLVTNYGYT
14	TRBV19	TRBJ2-1	ASSTVTSGRANEQF
16	TRBV25-1	TRBJ2-4	ASSEGNRDGKAKNIQY
13	TRBV11-2	TRBJ1-2	ASSFNPGQGYGYT
10	TRBV6-5	TRBJ1-2	ASSYQGYGYT
12	TRBV7-9	TRBJ2-5	ASSAGQGIQTQY
11	TRBV27	TRBJ2-3	ASKDGYTDTQY
12	TRBV25-1	TRBJ1-4	ASSQTETNEKLF
11	TRBV7-9	TRBJ1-5	ASAVDSSKPQH
12	TRBV4-3	TRBJ2-7	ASSPSSATYEQY
10	TRBV5-6	TRBJ2-7	ASSLSSYEQY
11	TRBV13	TRBJ2-7	ASSHQQDREQY
12	TRBV19	TRBJ1-1	ASITTGSRAEAF
11	TRBV7-9	TRBJ2-1	ASSLGAYNEQF
12	TRBV11-2	TRBJ2-7	ASRYGQGDYEQY
12	TRBV16	TRBJ2-2	ASSQSMVTGELF
14	TRBV11-2	TRBJ2-3	ASSFYRGFDTDTQY
14	TRBV7-9	TRBJ2-2	ASSQGQGKGTGELF
13	TRBV11-1	TRBJ2-5	ASSFTSVVQETQY
14	TRBV27	TRBJ2-7	ASSLSSGGGFYEQY
13	TRBV19	TRBJ1-5	ASRSGQFSNQPQH
15	TRBV28	TRBJ2-7	ASSLGSGRYSSYEQY
12	TRBV6-6	TRBJ2-7	ASSYETRKYEQY
10	TRBV13	TRBJ2-7	ASSLSSYEQY
12	TRBV5-6	TRBJ2-7	ASATGASSYEQY
13	TRBV27	TRBJ2-1	ASSRGGLSYNEQF
14	TRBV4-1	TRBJ2-2	ASSQDGSGHTGELF
10	TRBV29-1	TRBJ2-7	SVSGESYEQY